Sequencing of this T cell receptor (beta chain) was carried out in a study of cytomegalovirus exposure and HLA in healthy donors. Only one count was recorded for this clone. Its antigen is not known. The primer mix had 60 Vbeta and 13 Jbeta primers. Only in-frame clones appear in the TCRdb table, and some are missing; sequencing was by immunoSEQ multiplex PCR. The sample lists 100,000 to 150,000 clones, more than 75% seen once, with about 11% in the top ten. V was pared by 1 base and J by 5 bases, with 10 bases of the junction left unmatched. This CDR3 has 18 residues. The germline CDR1 and CDR2 sequences are MDHEN and SYDVKM. Study-wide results and caveats: For most subjects, TCR beta sequences were reported to predict HLA-A and HLA-B alleles with accuracy.

The sequence came from a man aged 25 to 45 in good health and CMV-seropositive. Sequencing input: PBMCs. The rearrangement links TRBV28 to TRBJ2-1; 11 bases are shared with TRBD2. This CDR3 is CASSLLNSGRAIHNEQFF. Written as DNA, the CDR3 is TGTGCCAGCAGTTTATTAAATAGCGGGAGGGCCATCCACAATGAGCAGTTCTTC. Complete variable domain (other parts from reference TRBV28 and TRBJ2-1): DVKVTQSSRYLVKRTGEKVFLECVQDMDHENMFWYRQDPGLGLRLIYFSYDVKMKEKGDIPEGYSVSREKKERFSLILESASTNQTSMYLCASSLLNSGRAIHNEQFFGPGTRLTVL.